These 16 T cell receptor beta chains share one sample of origin, sequenced in a study of blood T cell repertoires in COVID-19. TCRdb's table, derived via immunoSEQ multiplex PCR, lists solely in-frame clones and lacks some. The sample yields around 81,000 clones, roughly 80% seen once. The sample consisted of peripheral blood. The receptors derive from a man in his forties or fifties with acute or convalescent COVID-19.

This clone was seen just once. V and J are TRBV6-5 and TRBJ1-2; 7 bases are a match to TRBD1. This CDR3 has 14 residues. CDR1 is MNHEY and CDR2 is SVGAGI in the germline V gene. The junction had 3 bases not matched to a gene; V was cut back by 4 bases and J by 1 base. This CDR3 reads CASSSGTDNYGYTF. The CDR3 region has the DNA TGTGCCAGCAGTTCCGGGACAGATAACTATGGCTACACCTTC.

The chain employs TRBV6-5 and TRBJ2-1; D is undetermined. V was clipped by 4 bases and J by 8 bases, with 12 bases between them. This CDR3 is built from 13 residues. Germline CDR1 reads MNHEY; CDR2 reads SVGAGI. CDR3 sequence: CASSLLEYDEQFF. CDR3 DNA sequence: TGTGCCAGCAGTTTGCTAGAATACGATGAGCAGTTCTTC.

For the CDR3, the DNA is TGTGCCAGCAGTCCCGAACTCTTGGGCACAGATACGCAGTATTTT. This encodes CASSPELLGTDTQYF. The rearrangement uses TRBV2 and TRBJ2-3; no definite D call. V gave up 5 bases and J gave up 1 base, with 13 bases separating them. The CDR3 extends over 15 amino acids. Germline lookup yields CDR1 SNHLY and CDR2 FYNNEI.

V gene TRBV7-2 combines with J gene TRBJ2-5; maybe TRBD2 (6 bases). The V gene's germline CDR1 is SGHTA and CDR2 FQGNSA. Trimming shortened V by 2 bases and J by 5 bases, and 15 bases separated the two germline ends. The CDR3 is made up of 15 amino acids. The CDR3 is CASSLTPGGWETQYF. The CDR3 DNA sequence: TGTGCCAGCAGCTTAACCCCCGGGGGTTGGGAGACCCAGTACTTC.

This chain links TRBV27 with TRBJ1-1; D is perhaps TRBD1 (6 bases). This CDR3 spans 16 amino acids. The germline CDR1 and CDR2 sequences are MNHEY and SMNVEV (reference sequence). V was cut by 6 bases and J by 4 bases, with 21 bases left in between. CDR3 amino acids: CASSPHPGTTGTEAFF. In DNA form, the CDR3 reads TGTGCCAGCAGCCCACATCCCGGGACAACTGGCACTGAAGCTTTCTTT.

This clone was seen more than once but under ten times. The chain recombines TRBV18 with TRBJ1-1; a possible D gene is TRBD1 (6 bases). CDR3 size: 13 residues. The V gene's germline CDR1 is KGHSH and CDR2 LQKENI. Trimming removed 4 bases from V and 8 bases from J, with 14 bases in between. Here the CDR3 reads CASSQSRGEEAFF. For the CDR3, the DNA is TGTGCCAGCTCACAAAGCAGGGGAGAGGAAGCTTTCTTT.

The chain couples TRBV6-2 or TRBV6-3 to TRBJ2-3, with 8 bases identical to TRBD2. The CDR3 consists of 17 residues. The V segment lost 3 bases and the J segment 1 base; nucleotides outside the gene matches: 9. The germline gives CDR1 MNHEY, CDR2 SVGEGT. CDR3 sequence reads: CASSYVRGREGTDTQYF. As DNA, the CDR3 is TGTGCCAGCAGTTATGTCCGAGGGCGGGAGGGCACAGATACGCAGTATTTT.

The rearrangement uses TRBV4-2 and TRBJ2-1, with 7 positions matching TRBD2. J was trimmed by 12 bases and V by 8 bases; bases with no gene match: 13. CDR3 length equals 13 residues. CDR1 is LGHNA and CDR2 is YNFKEQ in the germline V gene. CDR3 in amino acids: CASGGEAGTGQFF. CDR3 DNA sequence: TGTGCCAGCGGGGGGGAGGCGGGAACAGGGCAGTTCTTC.

The rearrangement joins TRBV28 to TRBJ1-2; 7 bases line up with TRBD1. Germline V gene sequence: CDR1 MDHEN, CDR2 SYDVKM. With 5 bases clipped from V and 6 bases from J, the junction kept 9 bases outside the gene matches. The CDR3 sequence is 14 residues long. DNA for the CDR3: TGTGCCAGCAGTCTTACCGGGACAGCTAATGGCTACACCTTC. Residues: CASSLTGTANGYTF.

The chain recombines TRBV2 with TRBJ2-5, with D unresolved. V was cut by 3 bases and J by 5 bases, with 16 bases left in between. This CDR3 has 15 residues. In germline, CDR1 is SNHLY, CDR2 FYNNEI. The CDR3 coding sequence is TGTGCCAGCAGTGATGTCAGAAGCGTTGGGGAGACCCAGTACTTC. It codes for CASSDVRSVGETQYF.

The rearrangement joins TRBV4-3 to TRBJ2-7; TRBD2 is a possible D gene (6 bases). Germline V gives CDR1 LGHNA, CDR2 YSLEER. V gave up 0 bases and J gave up 4 bases, with 16 bases separating them. This CDR3 is built from 16 residues. The CDR3: CASSQDGRDPGYEQYF. The CDR3 DNA is TGCGCCAGCAGCCAAGACGGGCGGGACCCTGGGTACGAGCAGTACTTC.

The chain employs TRBV6-2 or TRBV6-3 and TRBJ1-4, with 7 bases aligning to TRBD1. The CDR3 length is 15 residues. Per germline, CDR1 MNHEY and CDR2 SVGEGT. Unmatched junction bases numbered 8, after V lost 6 bases and J lost 4 bases. The CDR3 loop is CASSRPGQLNEKLFF. CDR3 DNA sequence: TGTGCCAGCAGCCGACCGGGACAGCTTAATGAAAAACTGTTTTTT.

The gene calls are TRBV6-2 or TRBV6-3 and TRBJ1-1; weak D call: TRBD1 (6 bases). In germline, CDR1 is MNHEY, CDR2 SVGEGT. The CDR3 sequence is 16 residues long. Trimming took 6 bases from V and 0 from J, leaving 17 bases between them. The CDR3 bases are TGTGCCAGCAGCGATGACAGGTACCTAATGAACACTGAAGCTTTCTTT. This sequence encodes CASSDDRYLMNTEAFF.

This clone was detected once. The chain joins TRBV27 to TRBJ2-3; D possibly corresponds to TRBD2 (5 bases). V lost 6 bases to trimming and J lost 7 bases, with 14 bases between them. CDR1 is MNHEY and CDR2 is SMNVEV in the germline V gene (reference sequence). This CDR3 region has 13 residues. The CDR3 nucleotides read TGTGCCAGCAGGCCCGCGGGCACCAATACGCAGTATTTT. Translated: CASRPAGTNTQYF.

This clone was observed a handful of times. J is TRBJ2-1 and V is TRBV2; weak D call: TRBD1 (6 bases). Germline values: CDR1 SNHLY, CDR2 FYNNEI. This CDR3 is built from 10 residues. The germline V and J ends were trimmed by 8 bases and 15 bases, with 14 bases remaining between them. The CDR3 DNA reads as TGTGCCAGCTTTAGGGACATCTTGTTCTTC. It codes for CASFRDILFF.

The rearrangement joins TRBV2 to TRBJ2-2, with 8 bases lining up with TRBD2. Germline V gene sequence: CDR1 SNHLY, CDR2 FYNNEI. The CDR3 has 13 amino acids. Trimming took 7 bases from V and 6 from J; bases not matched to a gene: 4. Here the CDR3 reads CASKRGTPGELFF. CDR3 in DNA: TGTGCCAGCAAGCGGGGGACCCCCGGGGAGCTGTTTTTT.